One and the same sample provided the 18 T cell receptor beta chains below, sequenced in a study of OX40 agonist ivuxolimab in advanced cancers. Here immunoSEQ multiplex PCR was the method, and the copy in TCRdb shows in-frame clones only, minus some. The table lists 75,000 to 100,000 clones, roughly 89% of them singletons, with around 0.86% in the top ten. This specimen was CD4+ or CD8+ T cells sorted from blood, taken in a trial of the OX40 agonist ivuxolimab. The receptors come from an adult with an advanced solid tumor such as melanoma, head and neck, liver or kidney cancer.

There are a few counts of this clone. The genes are TRBV6-1 and TRBJ1-3, with D maybe TRBD1 (5 bases). Per germline, CDR1 MNHNS and CDR2 SASEGT. This CDR3 is 15 amino acids long. Trimming shortened V by 7 bases and J by 0 bases, and 13 bases separated the two germline ends. CDR3 in DNA: TGTGCCAGCATGGGACGGACCATCTCTGGAAACACCATATATTTT. Amino acid sequence: CASMGRTISGNTIYF.

The V call is TRBV11-2, the J call TRBJ2-7; D uncertain. The CDR3 totals 11 residues. The germline V gene has CDR1 SGHAT and CDR2 FQNNGV. Trimming pared 5 bases from V and 1 base from J, leaving 3 bases between. CDR3 in amino acids: CASSPSYEQYF. The CDR3 DNA reads as TGTGCCAGCAGCCCTTCCTACGAGCAGTACTTC.

The rearrangement joins TRBV11-3 to TRBJ2-3; D tentatively reads TRBD1 or TRBD2 (7 bases each). With 4 bases removed from V and 1 base from J, the gap between germline ends came to 15 bases. Germline CDR1 and CDR2: SGHNT and YENEEA. CDR3 length: 16 amino acids. The CDR3, as DNA: TGTGCCAGCAGCTCCAGGGGGGCGGGAGGCACAGATACGCAGTATTTT. Amino acid sequence: CASSSRGAGGTDTQYF.

This clone was found a few times. Written as DNA, the CDR3 is TGTGCCATCAGTCCCATGGCCGGGACAAATCAGCCCCAGCATTTT. This gives the protein CAISPMAGTNQPQHF. The chain combines TRBV10-3 with TRBJ1-5; D possibly corresponds to TRBD1 (6 bases). V was shortened by 5 bases and J by 4 bases, with 15 bases between the two germline ends. Germline values: CDR1 ENHRY, CDR2 SYGVKD. CDR3 length equals 15 residues.

The chain joins TRBV9 to TRBJ2-1; TRBD2 matches 13 bases. V lost 3 bases, J lost 0 bases, and 15 bases stayed unmatched. There are 21 residues in the CDR3. From germline, CDR1 is SGDLS and CDR2 YYNGEE. The CDR3 is CASSEPRRELAGGSSYNEQFF. The CDR3 nucleotides read TGTGCCAGCAGCGAGCCCCGGCGGGAACTAGCGGGAGGGAGCTCCTACAATGAGCAGTTCTTC.

In DNA form, the CDR3 reads TGTGCCAGCAGTTCGATACAGGGGGCAGCGGAGACCCAGTACTTC. It specifies CASSSIQGAAETQYF. The chain links TRBV6-6 to TRBJ2-5; 9 bases align to TRBD1. Per the germline V gene, CDR1 is MNHNY and CDR2 is SVGAGI (reference sequence). This CDR3 is built from 15 residues. V was clipped by 4 bases and J by 5 bases; unmatched bases: 8.

The chain joins TRBV6-4 to TRBJ1-3, with TRBD1 as a possible D gene (5 bases). The CDR3 extends over 16 amino acids. The germline V gene has CDR1 MRHNA and CDR2 SNTAGT. The V end was cut by 2 bases, the J end by 2 bases, with 13 bases between. The CDR3 region is CASSDMAGSAGNTIYF. DNA for the CDR3: TGTGCCAGCAGTGACATGGCAGGGAGTGCTGGAAACACCATATATTTT.

V and J are TRBV7-3 and TRBJ2-3, with 10 bases fitting TRBD2. Germline V lookup: CDR1 SGHTA, CDR2 FQGTGA. CDR3 length equals 14 residues. V lost 3 bases and J lost 3; bases outside the gene matches: 0. CDR3 sequence reads: CASSLGLATDTQYF. The CDR3 coding sequence is TGTGCCAGCAGCTTGGGACTAGCGACAGATACGCAGTATTTT.

This chain connects TRBV9 to TRBJ2-7; D is unresolved. With 0 bases removed from V and 4 bases from J, the gap between germline ends came to 5 bases. This CDR3 contains 12 residues. The V gene's germline CDR1 is SGDLS and CDR2 YYNGEE. As DNA, the CDR3 is TGTGCCAGCAGCGTAGACGAGTACGAGCAGTACTTC. Protein sequence: CASSVDEYEQYF.

This chain links TRBV11-2 with TRBJ1-2, with D possibly TRBD1 on 6 matching bases. This CDR3 comprises 16 residues. V lost 1 base and J 2 bases, leaving 14 bases between the germline ends. The V gene's germline CDR1 is SGHAT and CDR2 FQNNGV. The CDR3 DNA reads TGTGCCAGCAGCTTAGGGCTCAACAGGGAGAACTATGGCTACACCTTC. This codes for CASSLGLNRENYGYTF.

This chain joins TRBV19 and TRBJ1-3; D is ambiguous. CDR1 is LNHDA, CDR2 SQIVND, per germline (reference sequence). CDR3 length: 14 amino acids. V was shortened by 6 bases and J by 0 bases, with 9 bases between the two germline ends. CDR3 amino acids: CASRQDLSGNTIYF. The CDR3 DNA sequence: TGTGCCAGTAGGCAGGATCTCTCTGGAAACACCATATATTTT.

The V gene is TRBV19, the J gene TRBJ2-7; 7 bases are a match to TRBD2. The CDR3 is 15 amino acids. The V gene's germline CDR1 is LNHDA and CDR2 SQIVND (reference sequence). The V gene end was trimmed by 0 bases and the J gene end by 3 bases; junction bases not matched to a gene: 5. CDR3 residues: CASSIDLAENYEQYF. The CDR3 coding sequence is TGTGCCAGTAGTATAGACCTAGCGGAGAACTACGAGCAGTACTTC.

This rearrangement joins TRBV28 to TRBJ1-4; a possible D gene is TRBD1 (5 bases). The CDR3 spans 15 residues. The germline V gene encodes CDR1 MDHEN and CDR2 SYDVKM. V was clipped by 1 base and J by 0 bases, with 6 bases between them. The chain's CDR3 is CASSLLGATNEKLFF. The CDR3 bases are TGTGCCAGCAGTTTATTGGGGGCAACTAATGAAAAACTGTTTTTT.

The V call is TRBV10-3, the J call TRBJ2-1; 16 nucleotides agree with TRBD2. With 3 bases clipped from V and 5 bases from J, the junction kept 7 bases outside the gene matches. The CDR3 extends over 18 amino acids. In germline, CDR1 is ENHRY, CDR2 SYGVKD. CDR3: CAISEWGLAGGPNNEQFF. Written as DNA, the CDR3 is TGTGCCATCAGTGAATGGGGACTAGCGGGAGGGCCTAACAATGAGCAGTTCTTC.

The chain carries TRBV28 and TRBJ2-7; TRBD2 matches 8 bases. V trimming: 7 bases; J trimming: 3 bases; junction bases outside the gene matches: 14. CDR3 size: 16 residues. Germline-derived CDR1 and CDR2 are MDHEN and SYDVKM. The CDR3 DNA follows: TGTGCCAGCACCCCCAAAGGTAGCGGGATCTTCTACGAGCAGTACTTC. This encodes CASTPKGSGIFYEQYF.

The V gene is TRBV5-1, the J gene TRBJ2-2; D remains ambiguous. CDR1 SGHRS and CDR2 YFSETQ come from the germline V gene. The length of the CDR3 is 15 residues. V shed 0 bases and J shed 2 bases, with 8 bases lying between them. Here the CDR3 DNA reads TGCGCCAGCAGCTTGGAGTCCCCCAACACCGGGGAGCTGTTTTTT. Translated, it gives CASSLESPNTGELFF.

The rearrangement links TRBV6-1 to TRBJ2-2; the D gene could be TRBD1 or TRBD2 (5 bases each). The CDR3 sequence is 15 residues long. Trimming stripped 5 bases from V and 3 bases from J, with 13 bases between. Germline loops: CDR1 MNHNS, CDR2 SASEGT. The DNA of the CDR3 is TGTGCCAGCAGTACACAGGCAGCGGACACCGGGGAGCTGTTTTTT. Its translation is CASSTQAADTGELFF.

The chain carries TRBV19 and TRBJ1-5, with unresolved D. Trimming cost V 5 bases and J 3 bases, with 14 bases left between them. The germline CDR1 and CDR2 sequences are LNHDA and SQIVND (reference sequence). The length of the CDR3 is 15 residues. The CDR3 nucleotides read TGTGCCAGTAGTCAGTCCCGGTCCTACAATCAGCCCCAGCATTTT. It translates to CASSQSRSYNQPQHF.